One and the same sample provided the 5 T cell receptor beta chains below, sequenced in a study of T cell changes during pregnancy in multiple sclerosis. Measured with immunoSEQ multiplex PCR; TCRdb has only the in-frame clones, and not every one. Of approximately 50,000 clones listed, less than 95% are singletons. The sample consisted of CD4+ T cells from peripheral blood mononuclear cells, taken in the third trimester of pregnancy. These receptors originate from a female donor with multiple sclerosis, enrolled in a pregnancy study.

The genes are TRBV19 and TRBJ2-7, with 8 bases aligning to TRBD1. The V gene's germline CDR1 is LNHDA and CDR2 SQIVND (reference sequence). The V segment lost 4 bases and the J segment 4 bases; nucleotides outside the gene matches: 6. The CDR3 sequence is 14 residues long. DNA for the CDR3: TGTGCCAGTAGTAGGCCGGGACAGGTTTACGAGCAGTACTTC. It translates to CASSRPGQVYEQYF.

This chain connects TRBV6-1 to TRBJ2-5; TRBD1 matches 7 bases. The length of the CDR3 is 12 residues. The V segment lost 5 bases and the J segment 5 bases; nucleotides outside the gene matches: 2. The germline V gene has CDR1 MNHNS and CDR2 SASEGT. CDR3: CASSQGVETQYF. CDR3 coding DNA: TGTGCCAGCAGTCAGGGGGTGGAGACCCAGTACTTC.

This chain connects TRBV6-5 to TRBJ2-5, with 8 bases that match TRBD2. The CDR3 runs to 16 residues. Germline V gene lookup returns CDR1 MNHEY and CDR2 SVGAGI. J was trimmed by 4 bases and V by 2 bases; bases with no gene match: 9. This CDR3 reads CASSYGPGAGGETQYF. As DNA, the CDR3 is TGTGCCAGCAGTTACGGCCCGGGGGCGGGGGGAGAGACCCAGTACTTC.

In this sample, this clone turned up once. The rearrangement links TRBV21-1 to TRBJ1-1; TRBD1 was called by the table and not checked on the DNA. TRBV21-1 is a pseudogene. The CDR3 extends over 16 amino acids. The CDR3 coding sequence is TGTGCTTCGTTGGGGAACAGGGGGCGAGGGAACACTGAAGCTTTCTTT. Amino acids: CASLGNRGRGNTEAFF.

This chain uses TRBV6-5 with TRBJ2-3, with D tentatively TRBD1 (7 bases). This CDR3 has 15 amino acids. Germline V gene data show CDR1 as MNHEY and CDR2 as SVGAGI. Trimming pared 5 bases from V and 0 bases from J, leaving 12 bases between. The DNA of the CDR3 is TGTGCCAGCAGTAACAGGGGACTGAGCACAGATACGCAGTATTTT. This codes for CASSNRGLSTDTQYF.